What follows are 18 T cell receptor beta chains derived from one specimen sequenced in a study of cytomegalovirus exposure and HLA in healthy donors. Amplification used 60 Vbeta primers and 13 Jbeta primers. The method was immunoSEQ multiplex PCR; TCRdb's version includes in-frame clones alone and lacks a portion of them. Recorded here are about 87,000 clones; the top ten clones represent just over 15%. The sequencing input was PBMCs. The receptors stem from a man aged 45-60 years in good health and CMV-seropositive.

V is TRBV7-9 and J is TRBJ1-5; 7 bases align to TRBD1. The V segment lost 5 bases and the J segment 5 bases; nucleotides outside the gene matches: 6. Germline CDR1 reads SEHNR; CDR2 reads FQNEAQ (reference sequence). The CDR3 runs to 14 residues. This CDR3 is CASSPSTGDQPQHF. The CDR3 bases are TGTGCCAGCAGCCCCTCTACAGGGGATCAGCCCCAGCATTTT.

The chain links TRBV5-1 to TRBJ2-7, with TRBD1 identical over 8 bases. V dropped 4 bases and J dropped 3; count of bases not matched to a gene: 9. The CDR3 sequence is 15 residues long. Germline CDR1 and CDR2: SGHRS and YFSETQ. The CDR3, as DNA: TGCGCCAGCAGCCCATGGACAGGGCGCTTCTACGAGCAGTACTTC. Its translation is CASSPWTGRFYEQYF.

The CDR3 bases are TGTGCCAGCAGCGGACAGGGGATTGAGGATCAGCCCCAGCATTTT. Translated, it gives CASSGQGIEDQPQHF. The chain links TRBV9 to TRBJ1-5; 8 positions agree with TRBD1. The CDR3 contains 15 residues. The V and J ends lost 3 bases and 5 bases, in that order; junction bases with no gene match: 7. The V gene's germline CDR1 is SGDLS and CDR2 YYNGEE.

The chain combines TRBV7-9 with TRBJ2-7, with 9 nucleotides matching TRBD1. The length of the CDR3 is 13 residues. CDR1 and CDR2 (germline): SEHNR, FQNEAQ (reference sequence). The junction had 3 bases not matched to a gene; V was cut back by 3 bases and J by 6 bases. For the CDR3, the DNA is TGTGCCAGCAGCTTCGACAGGGGGGGCGAGCAGTACGTC. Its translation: CASSFDRGGEQYV.

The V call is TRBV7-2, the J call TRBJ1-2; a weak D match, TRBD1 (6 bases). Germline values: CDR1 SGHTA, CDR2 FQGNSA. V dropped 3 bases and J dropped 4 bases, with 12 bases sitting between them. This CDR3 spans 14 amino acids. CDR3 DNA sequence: TGTGCCAGCAGCTTCCAACAGGGTCCCTATGGCTACACCTTC. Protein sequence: CASSFQQGPYGYTF.

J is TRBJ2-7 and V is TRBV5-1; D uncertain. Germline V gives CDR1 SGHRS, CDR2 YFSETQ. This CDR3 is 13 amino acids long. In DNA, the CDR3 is TGCGCACAAAGAGGAGACCCCTTAAACGAGCAGTACTTC. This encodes CAQRGDPLNEQYF.

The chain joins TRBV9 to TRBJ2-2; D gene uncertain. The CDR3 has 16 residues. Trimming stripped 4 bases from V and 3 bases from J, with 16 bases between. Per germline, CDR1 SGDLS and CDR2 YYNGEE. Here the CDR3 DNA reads TGTGCCAGCAGCCCTAGTGATGTGGCGGACACCGGGGAGCTGTTTTTT. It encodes CASSPSDVADTGELFF. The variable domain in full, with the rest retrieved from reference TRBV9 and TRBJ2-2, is DSGVTQTPKHLITATGQRVTLRCSPRSGDLSVYWYQQSLDQGLQFLIQYYNGEERAKGNILERFSAQQFPDLHSELNLSSLELGDSALYFCASSPSDVADTGELFFGEGSRLTVL.

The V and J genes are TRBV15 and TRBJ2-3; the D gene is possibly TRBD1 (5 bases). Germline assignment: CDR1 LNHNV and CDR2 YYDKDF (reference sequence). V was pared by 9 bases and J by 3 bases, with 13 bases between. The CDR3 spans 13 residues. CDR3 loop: CATGASWTDTQYF. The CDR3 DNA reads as TGTGCCACAGGGGCCAGTTGGACAGATACGCAGTATTTT. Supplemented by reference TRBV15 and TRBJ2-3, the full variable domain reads DAMVIQNPRYQVTQFGKPVTLSCSQTLNHNVMYWYQQKSSQAPKLLFHYYDKDFNNEADTPDNFQSRRPNTSFCFLDIRSPGLGDTAMYLCATGASWTDTQYFGPGTRLTVL.

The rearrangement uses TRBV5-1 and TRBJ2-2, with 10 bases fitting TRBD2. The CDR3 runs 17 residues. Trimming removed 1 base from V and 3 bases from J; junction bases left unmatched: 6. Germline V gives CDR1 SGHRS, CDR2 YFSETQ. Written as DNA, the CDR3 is TGCGCCAGCAGCTTGACCCTAGCGGGGGCTGACACCGGGGAGCTGTTTTTT. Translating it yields CASSLTLAGADTGELFF.

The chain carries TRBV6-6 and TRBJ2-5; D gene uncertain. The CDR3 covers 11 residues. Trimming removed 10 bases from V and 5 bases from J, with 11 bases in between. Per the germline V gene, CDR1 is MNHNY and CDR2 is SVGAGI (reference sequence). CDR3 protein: CATQVRETQYF. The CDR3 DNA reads TGTGCCACCCAGGTCCGGGAGACCCAGTACTTC.

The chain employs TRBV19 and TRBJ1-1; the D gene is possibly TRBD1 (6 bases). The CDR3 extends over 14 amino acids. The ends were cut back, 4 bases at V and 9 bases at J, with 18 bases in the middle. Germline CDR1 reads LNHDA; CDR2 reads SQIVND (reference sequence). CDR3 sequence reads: CASSTGETVDKAFF. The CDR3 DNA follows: TGTGCCAGTAGTACAGGGGAGACGGTAGACAAAGCTTTCTTT.

The CDR3 spells CASKLDRGRNQPQHF. CDR3 nucleotides: TGTGCCAGTAAACTCGACAGGGGGCGGAATCAGCCCCAGCATTTT. V is TRBV19 and J is TRBJ1-5; 10 bases fit TRBD1. The CDR3 length is 15 residues. In germline, CDR1 is LNHDA, CDR2 SQIVND (reference sequence). J lost 4 bases, V lost 7 bases, and 7 bases had no gene match.

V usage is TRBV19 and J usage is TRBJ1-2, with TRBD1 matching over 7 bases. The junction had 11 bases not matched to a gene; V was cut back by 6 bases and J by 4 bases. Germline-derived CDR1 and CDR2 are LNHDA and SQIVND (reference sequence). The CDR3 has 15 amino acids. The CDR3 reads CASSPSRTGSYGYTF. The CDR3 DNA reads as TGTGCCAGTAGCCCCTCGAGGACAGGATCCTATGGCTACACCTTC.

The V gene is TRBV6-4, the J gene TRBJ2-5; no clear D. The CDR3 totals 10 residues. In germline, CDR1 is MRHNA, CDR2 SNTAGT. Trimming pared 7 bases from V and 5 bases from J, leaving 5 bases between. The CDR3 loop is CASTLETQYF. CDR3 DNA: TGTGCCAGCACTCTTGAGACCCAGTACTTC.

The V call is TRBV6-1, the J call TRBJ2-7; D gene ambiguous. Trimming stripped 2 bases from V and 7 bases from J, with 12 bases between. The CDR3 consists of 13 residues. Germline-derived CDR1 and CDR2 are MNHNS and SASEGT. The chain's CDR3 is CASSEYGSGEQYV. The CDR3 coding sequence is TGTGCCAGCAGTGAATATGGGTCCGGGGAGCAGTACGTC.

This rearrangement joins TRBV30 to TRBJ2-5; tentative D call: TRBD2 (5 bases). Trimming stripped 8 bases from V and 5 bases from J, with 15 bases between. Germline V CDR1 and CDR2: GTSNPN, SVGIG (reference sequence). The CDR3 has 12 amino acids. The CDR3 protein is CAHRGIGETQYF. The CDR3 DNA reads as TGTGCCCATCGGGGTATCGGTGAGACCCAGTACTTC.

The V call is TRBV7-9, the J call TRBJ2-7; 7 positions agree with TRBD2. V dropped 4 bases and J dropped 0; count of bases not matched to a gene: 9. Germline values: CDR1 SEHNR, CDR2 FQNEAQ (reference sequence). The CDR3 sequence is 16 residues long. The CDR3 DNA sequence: TGTGCCAGCAGCTCCCTTAGCGGGTCGAGCTCCTACGAGCAGTACGTC. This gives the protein CASSSLSGSSSYEQYV.

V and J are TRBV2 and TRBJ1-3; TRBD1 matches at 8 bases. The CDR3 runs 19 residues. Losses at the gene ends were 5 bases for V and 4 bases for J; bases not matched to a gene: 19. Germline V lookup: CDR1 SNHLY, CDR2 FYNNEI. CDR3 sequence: CASSQISSGQGASGNTIYF. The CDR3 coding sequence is TGTGCCAGCAGTCAAATAAGTTCGGGTCAGGGGGCCTCGGGAAACACCATATATTTT.